The 23 T cell receptor beta chains reported below all come from one sample, sequenced in a study of beta chain features in type 1 diabetes. Reverse transcribing all isolated RNA meant expressed TCRB transcripts were sequenced. Generated by immunoSEQ multiplex PCR, the TCRdb table keeps only in-frame clones and is missing some. The repertoire holds hundreds of thousands of clones, roughly 16% seen once, with about 0.02% in the top ten. The sequenced material came from naive CD4+ T cells from blood. Receptors originate from a young woman in good health.

CDR3 protein: CASKPMGGWDEKLFF. The CDR3 DNA is TGTGCCAGCAAACCGATGGGCGGCTGGGACGAAAAACTGTTTTTT. The V and J genes are TRBV28 and TRBJ1-4, with D tentatively TRBD1 (5 bases). V lost 7 bases to trimming and J lost 8 bases, with 20 bases between them. The germline V gene has CDR1 MDHEN and CDR2 SYDVKM. This CDR3 spans 15 amino acids. Together with reference TRBV28 and TRBJ1-4, the CDR3 gives the full variable domain: DVKVTQSSRYLVKRTGEKVFLECVQDMDHENMFWYRQDPGLGLRLIYFSYDVKMKEKGDIPEGYSVSREKKERFSLILESASTNQTSMYLCASKPMGGWDEKLFFGSGTQLSVL.

The chain links TRBV7-9 to TRBJ1-1; D is perhaps TRBD1 (5 bases). The CDR3 consists of 14 residues. CDR1 is SEHNR and CDR2 is FQNEAQ in the germline V gene (reference sequence). V was pared by 8 bases and J by 5 bases, with 18 bases between. The CDR3 protein is CASSIGGGVTEAFF. In DNA form, the CDR3 reads TGTGCCAGCTCCATTGGCGGGGGGGTGACTGAAGCTTTCTTT.

This clone was observed a few times. The chain recombines TRBV28 with TRBJ2-4; possibly TRBD2 for D (6 bases). CDR3 length: 13 amino acids. Looked up from germline, CDR1 is MDHEN and CDR2 is SYDVKM. Trimming took off 7 bases at V and 1 base at J, with 8 bases between the two ends. CDR3: CASTGGAKNIQYF. The CDR3 nucleotides read TGTGCCAGCACAGGAGGGGCCAAAAACATTCAGTACTTC.

This clone was seen more than once but under ten times. The chain employs TRBV19 and TRBJ2-1; TRBD2 matches at 11 bases. CDR1 and CDR2 (germline): LNHDA, SQIVND (reference sequence). The CDR3 is 18 residues long. J was trimmed by 4 bases and V by 1 base; bases with no gene match: 9. The chain's CDR3 is CASSIASGASGRYNEQFF. The CDR3 DNA follows: TGTGCCAGTAGTATAGCGTCCGGGGCTAGCGGGAGGTACAATGAGCAGTTCTTC.

This clone was detected a few times. V and J are TRBV7-9 and TRBJ2-1; D ambiguous. V was shortened by 5 bases and J by 8 bases, with 13 bases between the two germline ends. This CDR3 comprises 13 residues. Germline assignment: CDR1 SEHNR and CDR2 FQNEAQ (reference sequence). The CDR3 DNA reads TGTGCCAGCAGCACTTCAGTCACACATGAGCAGTTCTTC. It translates to CASSTSVTHEQFF.

This clone was counted a few times. This chain joins TRBV4-2 and TRBJ1-3, with a tentative D call TRBD1 (5 bases). The V end lost 0 bases, the J end lost 0 bases, and 21 bases lay between the germline ends. This CDR3 is 20 amino acids long. CDR1 and CDR2 from the germline V gene are LGHNA and YNFKEQ. CDR3 sequence (DNA): TGTGCCAGCAGCCAAGATCGAAGAGGTGGGAGACAGTACTCTGGAAACACCATATATTTT. This translates into CASSQDRRGGRQYSGNTIYF.

This clone was seen once. This sequence joins TRBV2 and TRBJ2-7, with TRBD1 matching 8 bases. J was trimmed by 2 bases and V by 7 bases; bases with no gene match: 16. CDR1 is SNHLY, CDR2 FYNNEI, per germline. The CDR3 has 17 amino acids. The DNA of the CDR3 is TGTGCCAGCACCAGTGATCCTAGGACAGGGATGACCTACGAGCAGTACTTC. Translated, it gives CASTSDPRTGMTYEQYF.

The chain recombines TRBV10-2 with TRBJ2-5; TRBD2 is a possible D gene (5 bases). The length of the CDR3 is 14 residues. The germline V gene has CDR1 WSHSY and CDR2 SAAADI. Trimming removed 4 bases at V and 1 base at J, with 10 bases between. The CDR3 protein is CASSVPGIQETQYF. CDR3 sequence (DNA): TGCGCCAGCAGTGTTCCGGGGATCCAAGAGACCCAGTACTTC.

This clone was counted between two and nine times. The chain combines TRBV28 with TRBJ2-3; the match to TRBD2 covers 10 bases. The ends lost 6 bases at V and 5 bases at J; junction bases unmatched: 5. The CDR3 runs to 14 residues. Germline-derived CDR1 and CDR2 are MDHEN and SYDVKM. The CDR3 region is CASRIAGGRDTQYF. CDR3 in DNA: TGTGCCAGCAGGATAGCGGGAGGTCGAGATACGCAGTATTTT.

This clone has a handful of counts. The chain joins TRBV5-1 to TRBJ1-1, with 10 bases identical to TRBD1. The CDR3 has 14 amino acids. CDR1 SGHRS and CDR2 YFSETQ come from the germline V gene. V trimming: 0 bases; J trimming: 10 bases; junction bases outside the gene matches: 6. The CDR3 spells CASSLAGQGSGAFF. The CDR3 DNA sequence: TGCGCCAGCAGCTTGGCGGGACAGGGGTCGGGAGCTTTCTTT.

This chain links TRBV28 with TRBJ2-1; 9 bases are shared with TRBD1. V shed 5 bases, J shed 4 bases, and the junction held 6 bases outside the gene matches. The CDR3 loop spans 15 amino acids. Germline V gene data show CDR1 as MDHEN and CDR2 as SYDVKM. The DNA for the CDR3 is TGTGCCAGCAGTCTTGGGACAGGGTATTACAATGAGCAGTTCTTC. Translating it yields CASSLGTGYYNEQFF.

This chain joins TRBV25-1 and TRBJ2-1, with TRBD2 as a possible D gene (6 bases). From germline, CDR1 is MGHDK and CDR2 SYGVNS. V was cut by 7 bases and J by 4 bases, with 14 bases left in between. The CDR3 contains 14 residues. CDR3 in DNA: TGTGCCAGCATGGTGGCGGGGAAATACAATGAGCAGTTCTTC. Its protein is CASMVAGKYNEQFF. The full variable domain, completed using reference TRBV25-1 and TRBJ2-1, is EADIYQTPRYLVIGTGKKITLECSQTMGHDKMYWYQQDPGMELHLIHYSYGVNSTEKGDLSSESTVSRIRTEHFPLTLESARPSHTSQYLCASMVAGKYNEQFFGPGTRLTVL.

This chain links TRBV7-9 with TRBJ2-2; no definite D call. The CDR3 length is 13 residues. Trimming pared 0 bases from V and 7 bases from J, leaving 6 bases between. Germline-derived CDR1 and CDR2 are SEHNR and FQNEAQ (reference sequence). The CDR3 DNA follows: TGTGCCAGCAGCTTAGCCGGTGACGGGGAGCTGTTTTTT. It codes for CASSLAGDGELFF.

J is TRBJ2-1 and V is TRBV7-6, with 12 bases identical to TRBD2. The V gene end was trimmed by 2 bases and the J gene end by 5 bases; junction bases not matched to a gene: 1. Per germline, CDR1 SGHVS and CDR2 FNYEAQ. CDR3 length: 15 amino acids. For the CDR3, the DNA is TGTGCCAGCAGCTTAACTAGCGGGAGGAACAATGAGCAGTTCTTC. As protein: CASSLTSGRNNEQFF.

The chain recombines TRBV14 with TRBJ2-5; D is ambiguous. Germline V CDR1 and CDR2: SGHDN, FVKESK. This CDR3 region has 12 residues. V gave up 4 bases and J gave up 7 bases, with 10 bases separating them. CDR3 in amino acids: CASSPSRWTQYF. CDR3 in DNA: TGTGCCAGCAGCCCTTCGAGATGGACCCAGTACTTC.

This clone was picked up a small number of times. The rearrangement joins TRBV29-1 to TRBJ1-2; D is unresolved. The CDR3 extends over 12 amino acids. Germline assignment: CDR1 SQVTM and CDR2 ANQGSEA. Trimming pared 3 bases from V and 5 bases from J, leaving 10 bases between. The CDR3 is CSVEAAYYGYTF. In nucleotides, the CDR3 is TGCAGCGTTGAGGCAGCTTATTATGGCTACACCTTC.

V gene TRBV7-3 combines with J gene TRBJ2-2, with 8 positions matching TRBD2. Germline CDR1 SGHTA, CDR2 FQGTGA. The ends lost 1 base at V and 5 bases at J; junction bases unmatched: 6. This CDR3 is built from 16 residues. The CDR3 spells CASSLMGLVGTGELFF. The CDR3 nucleotides read TGTGCCAGCAGCTTAATGGGACTAGTGGGAACCGGGGAGCTGTTTTTT.

V and J are TRBV28 and TRBJ1-2; unclear D gene. From germline, CDR1 is MDHEN and CDR2 SYDVKM. V was trimmed by 7 bases and J by 8 bases, leaving 11 bases between them. The CDR3 has 11 residues. The CDR3 spells CASTVPRGYTF. The CDR3 region has the DNA TGTGCCAGCACCGTCCCCCGGGGCTACACCTTC.

V and J are TRBV5-1 and TRBJ1-2; maybe TRBD1 (6 bases). Trimming removed 1 base at V and 4 bases at J, with 11 bases between. Per the germline V gene, CDR1 is SGHRS and CDR2 is YFSETQ. This CDR3 is built from 14 residues. The CDR3, as DNA: TGCGCCAGCAGCTTGACAGGGTTCGGCTATGGCTACACCTTC. This sequence encodes CASSLTGFGYGYTF.

This clone came up a few times. The V gene is TRBV14, the J gene TRBJ2-3, with a tentative D call TRBD2 (6 bases). V dropped 1 base and J dropped 6 bases, with 17 bases sitting between them. The germline V gene encodes CDR1 SGHDN and CDR2 FVKESK. The CDR3 is made up of 16 amino acids. This CDR3 reads CASSQGAGYSYDTQYF. The CDR3, as DNA: TGTGCCAGCAGCCAAGGCGCGGGGTATTCATACGATACGCAGTATTTT.

A note on this clone: Other DNA sequences within the sample encode an identical CDR3. The DNA of the CDR3 is TGTGCCAGCAGTTACCAAGAGACCCAGTACTTC. Its translation: CASSYQETQYF. The rearrangement links TRBV6-5 to TRBJ2-5, with no clear D. Trimming removed 2 bases from V and 2 bases from J, with 0 bases in between. This CDR3 contains 11 residues. Germline CDR1 and CDR2: MNHEY and SVGAGI.

The V call is TRBV13, the J call TRBJ2-1; the D is unclear. The germline V gene has CDR1 PRHDT and CDR2 FYEKMQ (reference sequence). There are 15 residues in the CDR3. Trimming left V 3 bases short and J 0 bases short, with 9 bases between. This CDR3 reads CASSFGVDSYNEQFF. The CDR3 nucleotides are TGTGCCAGCAGCTTTGGCGTCGACTCCTACAATGAGCAGTTCTTC.

This clone was recorded a few times. This sequence joins TRBV4-2 and TRBJ2-1, with no clear D. Trimming shortened V by 0 bases and J by 1 base, and 10 bases separated the two germline ends. The CDR3 has 16 amino acids. Germline V CDR1 and CDR2: LGHNA, YNFKEQ. CDR3 protein: CASSQDIGMSYNEQFF. The DNA for the CDR3 is TGTGCCAGCAGCCAAGATATCGGAATGTCCTACAATGAGCAGTTCTTC.